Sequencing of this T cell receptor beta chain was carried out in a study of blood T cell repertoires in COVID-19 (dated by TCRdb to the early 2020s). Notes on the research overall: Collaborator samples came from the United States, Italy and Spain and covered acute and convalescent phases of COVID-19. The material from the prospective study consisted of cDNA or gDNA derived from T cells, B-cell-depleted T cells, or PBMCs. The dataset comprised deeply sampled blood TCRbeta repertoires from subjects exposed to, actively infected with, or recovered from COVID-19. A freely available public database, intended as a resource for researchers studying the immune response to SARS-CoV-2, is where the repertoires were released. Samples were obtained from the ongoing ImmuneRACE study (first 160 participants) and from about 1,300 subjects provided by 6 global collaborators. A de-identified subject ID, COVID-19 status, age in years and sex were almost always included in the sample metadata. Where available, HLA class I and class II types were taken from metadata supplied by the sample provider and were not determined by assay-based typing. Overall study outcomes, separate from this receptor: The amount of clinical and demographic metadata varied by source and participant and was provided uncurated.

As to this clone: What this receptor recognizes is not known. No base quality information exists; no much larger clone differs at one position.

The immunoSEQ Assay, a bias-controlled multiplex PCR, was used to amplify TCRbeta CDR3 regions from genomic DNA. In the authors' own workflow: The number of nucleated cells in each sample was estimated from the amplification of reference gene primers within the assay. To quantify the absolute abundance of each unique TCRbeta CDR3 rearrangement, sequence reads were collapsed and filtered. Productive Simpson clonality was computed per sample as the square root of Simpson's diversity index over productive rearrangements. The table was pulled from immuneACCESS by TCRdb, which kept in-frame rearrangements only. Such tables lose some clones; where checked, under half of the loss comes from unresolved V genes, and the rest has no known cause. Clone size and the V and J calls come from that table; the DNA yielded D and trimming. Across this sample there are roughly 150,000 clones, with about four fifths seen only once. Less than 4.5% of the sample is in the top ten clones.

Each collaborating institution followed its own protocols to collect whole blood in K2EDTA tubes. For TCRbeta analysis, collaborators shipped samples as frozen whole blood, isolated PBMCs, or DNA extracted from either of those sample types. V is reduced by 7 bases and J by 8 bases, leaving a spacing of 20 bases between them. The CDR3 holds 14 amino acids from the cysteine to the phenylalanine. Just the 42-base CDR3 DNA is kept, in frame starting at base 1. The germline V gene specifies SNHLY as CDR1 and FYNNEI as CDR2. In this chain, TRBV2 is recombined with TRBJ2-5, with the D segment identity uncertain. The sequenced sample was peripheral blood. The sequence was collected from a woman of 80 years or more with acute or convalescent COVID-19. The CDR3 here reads CASTRRGVSETQYF. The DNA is TGTGCCAGCACCAGACGAGGAGTTAGTGAAACCCAGTACTTC. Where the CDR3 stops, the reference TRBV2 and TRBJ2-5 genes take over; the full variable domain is EPEVTQTPSHQVTQMGQEVILRCVPISNHLYFYWYRQILGQKVEFLVSFYNNEISEKSEIFDDQFSVERPDGSNFTLKIRSTKLEDSAMYFCASTRRGVSETQYFGPGTRLLVL.